The 16 T cell receptor beta chains reported below all come from one sample, sequenced in a study of response to subunit inactivated influenza vaccine. TCRdb reprocessed the RT-PCR reads with MiXCR, giving one entry per CDR3 protein. The sample contains 650,000 to 700,000 distinct CDR3 sequences, about a sixth of which appear only once. This material consisted of PBMCs from blood, taken roughly 12 days after vaccination. The receptors were sampled from a man aged 50 to 59 who received an inactivated influenza vaccine.

This clonotype was found a few times. V is TRBV10-3 and J is TRBJ2-7, with D perhaps assigned TRBD1 or TRBD2 (5 bases each). The ends were cut back, 2 bases at V and 3 bases at J, with 17 bases in the middle. Per germline, CDR1 ENHRY and CDR2 SYGVKD. The CDR3 totals 16 residues. The CDR3 region has the DNA TGTGCCATCAGTGAGCGGTCTTGGGACGGACGCTACGAGCAGTACTTC. Residues: CAISERSWDGRYEQYF.

In its sample, this clonotype was seen a few times. J is TRBJ1-1 and V is TRBV12-3 or TRBV12-4; 7 bases match TRBD1. Trimming removed 7 bases from V and 1 base from J; junction bases left unmatched: 15. CDR3 length: 17 amino acids. The CDR3 loop reads CASTPAGQRYQNTEAFF. The CDR3 nucleotides read TGTGCCAGCACCCCCGCGGGACAGAGATACCAGAACACTGAAGCTTTCTTT.

This clonotype appeared many times. This rearrangement joins TRBV25-1 to TRBJ2-7; 7 nucleotides match TRBD2. V was pared by 4 bases and J by 4 bases, with 1 base of the junction left unmatched. Per the germline V gene, CDR1 is MGHDK and CDR2 is SYGVNS. The CDR3 has 12 amino acids. CDR3 region: CASSVGGYEQYF. Here the CDR3 DNA reads TGTGCCAGCAGTGTGGGGGGGTACGAGCAGTACTTC.

As to this clonotype: At one end the junction does not follow the germline gene, possibly because of a read error. This chain links TRBV6-2 or TRBV6-3 with TRBJ1-6; 10 bases are a match to TRBD1. The CDR3 contains 14 residues. Germline CDR1 MNHEY, CDR2 SVGEGT. CDR3 sequence (DNA): TGTGCCACCGGGGGACAGGGGTGGAATTCACCCCTCTACTTT. As protein: CATGGQGWNSPLYF.

This clonotype has only a few counts. One junction end does not reproduce the germline sequence, and a read error may be involved. The chain links TRBV7-9 to TRBJ1-2; TRBD1 agrees at 9 bases. CDR1 is SEHNR, CDR2 FQNEAQ, per germline (reference sequence). This CDR3 has 12 amino acids. The CDR3 DNA reads as TGTGCCAGCAGCACCGGGACAGGGCCCGTCTCCTTC. Amino acid sequence: CASSTGTGPVSF. Full variable domain (missing parts from reference TRBV7-9 and TRBJ1-2): DTGVSQNPRHKITKRGQNVTFRCDPISEHNRLYWYRQTLGQGPEFLTYFQNEAQLEKSRLLSDRFSAERPKGSFSTLEIQRTEQGDSAMYLCASSTGTGPVSFGSGTRLTVV.

This chain uses TRBV7-2 with TRBJ2-3; D possibly corresponds to TRBD2 (6 bases). The CDR3 contains 16 residues. Germline V lookup: CDR1 SGHTA, CDR2 FQGNSA. Trimming cost V 1 base and J 6 bases, with 17 bases left between them. CDR3 nucleotides: TGTGCCAGCAGCTTAGAGGCTCTCCCCGCGGGGGATACGCAGTATTTT. It codes for CASSLEALPAGDTQYF.

The CDR3 loop reads CASSLGPSGVYNEQFF. In nucleotides, the CDR3 is TGTGCCAGCAGCTTAGGTCCTAGCGGGGTTTACAATGAGCAGTTCTTC. The V and J genes are TRBV11-2 and TRBJ2-1; 9 bases are shared with TRBD2. J was trimmed by 4 bases and V by 1 base; bases with no gene match: 5. This CDR3 has 16 amino acids. CDR1 and CDR2 from the germline V gene are SGHAT and FQNNGV. The entire variable domain, with the rest obtained from reference TRBV11-2 and TRBJ2-1, is as follows: EAGVAQSPRYKIIEKRQSVAFWCNPISGHATLYWYQQILGQGPKLLIQFQNNGVVDDSQLPKDRFSAERLKGVDSTLKIQPAKLEDSAVYLCASSLGPSGVYNEQFFGPGTRLTVL.

The CDR3 is CASSSTGFNEQFF. For the CDR3, the DNA is TGTGCCAGCAGTTCAACAGGGTTTAATGAGCAGTTCTTC. The J gene is TRBJ2-1, the V gene TRBV2; D possibly corresponds to TRBD1 (6 bases). V lost 5 bases and J 7 bases, leaving 12 bases between the germline ends. The germline V gene has CDR1 SNHLY and CDR2 FYNNEI. The CDR3 extends over 13 amino acids.

J is TRBJ2-5 and V is TRBV2; TRBD1 agrees at 9 bases. The CDR3 is made up of 15 amino acids. The germline CDR1 and CDR2 sequences are SNHLY and FYNNEI. Unmatched junction bases numbered 6, after V lost 6 bases and J lost 1 base. The CDR3: CASRKTGGSQETQYF. CDR3 nucleotides: TGTGCCAGCAGGAAGACAGGGGGAAGCCAAGAGACCCAGTACTTC.

The chain is built from TRBV21-1 and TRBJ1-5. TRBV21-1 is reported as a pseudogene. The CDR3 length is 10 residues. CDR3 coding DNA: TGTGCCGGTTCGATAGCGCCCCAGCATTTT. This sequence encodes CAGSIAPQHF.

CDR3 sequence (DNA): TGTGCCAGCAGTCCCTCGAATCGTCCCGAGCAGTACTTC. Its protein product is CASSPSNRPEQYF. V gene TRBV6-5 combines with J gene TRBJ2-7, with no clear D. Germline values: CDR1 MNHEY, CDR2 SVGAGI. With 5 bases removed from V and 6 bases from J, the gap between germline ends came to 14 bases. The CDR3 is made up of 13 amino acids.

V and J are TRBV7-2 and TRBJ2-7; 7 bases map to TRBD2. CDR1 is SGHTA, CDR2 FQGNSA, per germline. The V segment lost 5 bases and the J segment 1 base; nucleotides outside the gene matches: 14. The CDR3 has 17 amino acids. The CDR3 DNA reads TGTGCCAGCAGCCGTATTACCCGGGCTAGCGGATCCTACGAGCAGTACTTC. Its protein product is CASSRITRASGSYEQYF.

This clonotype was seen a handful of times. The V call is TRBV7-2, the J call TRBJ2-3; 11 bases map to TRBD2. The CDR3 length is 16 residues. Trimming removed 1 base from V and 2 bases from J; junction bases left unmatched: 2. Germline V gives CDR1 SGHTA, CDR2 FQGNSA. CDR3 nucleotides: TGTGCCAGCAGCTTAGGTAGCGGGGGGGTCACAGATACGCAGTATTTT. Translated: CASSLGSGGVTDTQYF. Based on the CDR3 plus reference TRBV7-2 and TRBJ2-3, the full variable domain is GAGVSQSPSNKVTEKGKDVELRCDPISGHTALYWYRQSLGQGLEFLIYFQGNSAPDKSGLPSDRFSAERTGGSVSTLTIQRTQQEDSAVYLCASSLGSGGVTDTQYFGPGTRLTVL.

This clonotype came up many times. The CDR3 loop reads CASSLRGLAVQETQYF. The CDR3 region has the DNA TGTGCCAGCAGCCTTAGGGGACTAGCGGTACAAGAGACCCAGTACTTC. The chain uses TRBV7-8 and TRBJ2-5, with 11 bases identical to TRBD2. Trimming at V came to 5 bases and at J to 2 bases, leaving 7 bases not matched to a gene. The CDR3 is 16 residues long. The germline V gene has CDR1 SGHVS and CDR2 FQNEAQ.

This clonotype was found a few times. The chain links TRBV7-9 to TRBJ1-4; D call uncertain. Per the germline V gene, CDR1 is SEHNR and CDR2 is FQNEAQ (reference sequence). Trimming took off 6 bases at V and 0 bases at J, with 5 bases between the two ends. The CDR3 runs to 13 residues. CDR3 amino acids: CASRFATNEKLFF. The CDR3 DNA reads as TGTGCCAGCAGGTTTGCAACTAATGAAAAACTGTTTTTT.

This clonotype has more than one count but fewer than ten. The chain combines TRBV5-1 with TRBJ1-1; possible D gene TRBD1, 5 bases. Deletions cut 4 bases from V and 9 bases from J, with 19 bases between. CDR1 and CDR2 (germline): SGHRS, YFSETQ. This CDR3 is built from 14 residues. The CDR3 DNA is TGCGCCAGCAGCCCGGGGACGGCCGGGGAAAAAGCTTTCTTT. This gives the protein CASSPGTAGEKAFF.